The present entry profiles one TCR beta chain with its context. The CDR3 totals 11 residues. The V end was cut by 6 bases, the J end by 12 bases, with 12 bases between. Participant reports of clinical history set cohort assignment. Authors' data handling: Amplification from reference gene primers served as the basis for estimated nucleated cell counts. Sequencing was performed with immunoSEQ multiplex PCR; in TCRdb, only in-frame clones are kept and a portion is missing. V and J calls and clone size follow that table, whereas D and trimming were derived from the DNA. The profile covers around 500,000 clones, with 80% to 90% appearing a single time and 7% to 10% taken by the ten largest. The sample is drawn from a study of blood T cell repertoires in COVID-19. Overall study context: Specimens from acute and convalescent COVID-19 originated in the United States, Italy and Spain. PBMCs, B-cell-depleted T cells, or T cells provided the cDNA or gDNA that made up the material.

This chain links TRBV12-3 or TRBV12-4 with TRBJ1-3; D is uncertain. The source of this sequence is a woman aged 60-75 years who had recovered from COVID-19. Sequencing used PBMCs or T cells enriched from blood (not recorded which). CDR3 loop: CASSRRNDIYF. CDR3 DNA: TGTGCCAGCAGCAGGAGGAACGACATATATTTT.